This TCR beta chain was documented in a study of identical twins. Template switching introduced a universal primer site, and the cDNA bore unique molecular identifiers. One entry per CDR3 protein results from TCRdb running MiXCR on the 5' RACE reads. The sample includes a few hundred thousand distinct CDR3 sequences, approximately 14% of them seen just once. Trimming removed 1 base at V and 7 bases at J, with 14 bases between. Germline V CDR1 and CDR2: LGHNA, YSLEER. The CDR3 covers 15 residues. This clonotype showed up just a few times. This sample was also put to use in a study of yellow fever vaccine responses in identical twins. As that study records: On the reported evidence, twins' vaccine T cell responses seemed partly convergent and partly personalized.

Sequences were obtained from CD4+ T cells sorted from blood. The chain links TRBV4-3 to TRBJ2-1; tentatively, D is TRBD2 (5 bases). This clonotype was sampled from a woman under 30 in good health. As DNA, the CDR3 is TGCGCCAGCAGCCAAGGGACCGGGGTGGGGAATGAGCAGTTCTTC. Its translation is CASSQGTGVGNEQFF.